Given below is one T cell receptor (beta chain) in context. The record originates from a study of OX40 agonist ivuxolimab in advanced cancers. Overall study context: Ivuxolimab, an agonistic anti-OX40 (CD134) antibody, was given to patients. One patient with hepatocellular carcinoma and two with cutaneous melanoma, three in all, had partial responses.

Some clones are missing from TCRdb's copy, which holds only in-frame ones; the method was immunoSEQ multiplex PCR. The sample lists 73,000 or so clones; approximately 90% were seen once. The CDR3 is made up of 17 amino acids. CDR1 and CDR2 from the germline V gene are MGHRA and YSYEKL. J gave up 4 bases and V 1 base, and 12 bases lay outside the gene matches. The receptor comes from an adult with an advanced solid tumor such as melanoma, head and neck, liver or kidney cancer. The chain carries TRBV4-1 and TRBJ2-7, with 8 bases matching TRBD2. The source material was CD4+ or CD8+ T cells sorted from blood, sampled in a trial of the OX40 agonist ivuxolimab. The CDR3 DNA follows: TGCGCCAGCAGCCAAGGCGCACCGGGGGGGCCAGGGTACGAGCAGTACTTC. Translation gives CASSQGAPGGPGYEQYF.